The T cell receptor (beta chain) described here comes from a study of response to subunit inactivated influenza vaccine. This clonotype has ten or more counts. Antigen unknown. From the RT-PCR reads, TCRdb called clonotypes with MiXCR, one entry per CDR3 protein. Of about 610,000 distinct CDR3 sequences detected, approximately 14% appear once; the ten largest clones hold more than 9.5%. Trimming removed 6 bases from V and 13 bases from J, with 15 bases in between. This CDR3 comprises 12 residues. Study findings and constraints: Seasonal influenza vaccination, on each occasion, was suggested by the authors to recruit few new T cells.

V usage is TRBV12-3 or TRBV12-4 and J usage is TRBJ2-2; no clear D. Sequences were derived from PBMCs from blood, sampled about 13 days after vaccination. This sequence was found in a man in his fifties who received an inactivated influenza vaccine. CDR3 amino acids: CASSRLSVALFF. The DNA of the CDR3 is TGTGCCAGCAGCCGCCTATCGGTAGCGCTGTTTTTT.